This passage covers 20 T cell receptor beta chains from one sample sequenced in a study of vaccination and CD4 T cells after COVID-19. Treatment given: approximately 9-day PBMC culture with coronavirus spike peptide pools or control peptides (ViraFEST assay). The Oncomine TCR Beta short-read assay sequenced DNA from cultured CD4+ T cells. TCRdb passed the PCR reads through MiXCR, listing each CDR3 protein once. The sample records some 15,000 distinct CDR3 sequences, about three quarters being singletons. Their cognate antigens are unknown. The source material was CD4+ T cells from blood, cultured in vitro. These receptors were obtained from a human donor who had recovered from COVID-19.

The chain combines TRBV6-5 with TRBJ2-5; the match to TRBD2 covers 11 bases. Germline V lookup: CDR1 MNHEY, CDR2 SVGAGI. With V trimmed by 0 bases and J by 4 bases, 4 bases remained unmatched. The CDR3 loop spans 16 amino acids. In DNA form, the CDR3 reads TGTGCCAGCAGTTACTCGTTGCTAGCGGGAGGAGAGACCCAGTACTTC. As protein: CASSYSLLAGGETQYF.

V and J are TRBV6-2 or TRBV6-3 and TRBJ1-2, with D possibly being TRBD1 (5 bases). The germline V and J ends were trimmed by 7 bases and 6 bases, with 21 bases remaining between them. The CDR3 consists of 15 residues. The germline CDR1 and CDR2 sequences are MNHEY and SVGEGT. The CDR3 here is CASTTSGAVLHGYTF. The CDR3 nucleotides are TGTGCCAGCACTACCTCTGGGGCAGTACTTCATGGCTACACCTTC.

This clonotype was picked up a small number of times. The chain carries TRBV20-1 and TRBJ1-5; D ambiguous. The CDR3 spans 15 residues. In germline, CDR1 is DFQATT, CDR2 SNEGSKA (reference sequence). The ends were cut back, 0 bases at V and 4 bases at J, with 13 bases in the middle. The CDR3 protein is CSAREGGHGNQPQHF. The CDR3 DNA is TGCAGTGCTAGAGAGGGAGGGCATGGGAATCAGCCCCAGCATTTT.

This clonotype is large in the sample. This chain uses TRBV7-2 with TRBJ2-7; 9 positions agree with TRBD1. Germline assignment: CDR1 SGHTA and CDR2 FQGNSA. The CDR3 covers 17 residues. V lost 2 bases to trimming and J lost 2 bases; unmatched junction nucleotides: 10. The CDR3 DNA reads as TGTGCCAGCAGCTTATTACAGGGGGCTCCAATCCCCTACGAGCAGTACTTC. Protein: CASSLLQGAPIPYEQYF. Full variable domain (outside the CDR3, taken from reference TRBV7-2 and TRBJ2-7): GAGVSQSPSNKVTEKGKDVELRCDPISGHTALYWYRQSLGQGLEFLIYFQGNSAPDKSGLPSDRFSAERTGGSVSTLTIQRTQQEDSAVYLCASSLLQGAPIPYEQYFGPGTRLTVT.

The chain uses TRBV7-9 and TRBJ1-3; D unclear. The CDR3 length is 13 residues. V lost 7 bases and J lost 8, with 15 bases in between. Looked up from germline, CDR1 is SEHNR and CDR2 is FQNEAQ (reference sequence). CDR3 nucleotides: TGTGCCAGCACCTTTTTACTTCAGGACACCATATATTTT. Residues: CASTFLLQDTIYF.

This clonotype was found a few times. J is TRBJ1-2 and V is TRBV7-9; D is uncertain. V was trimmed by 2 bases and J by 8 bases, leaving 12 bases between them. Germline V lookup: CDR1 SEHNR, CDR2 FQNEAQ (reference sequence). The CDR3 extends over 13 amino acids. CDR3 in amino acids: CASSLNSGGGYTF. The DNA for the CDR3 is TGTGCCAGCAGCTTAAACTCCGGAGGGGGCTACACCTTC. Full variable domain (outside the CDR3, taken from reference TRBV7-9 and TRBJ1-2): DTGVSQNPRHKITKRGQNVTFRCDPISEHNRLYWYRQTLGQGPEFLTYFQNEAQLEKSRLLSDRFSAERPKGSFSTLEIQRTEQGDSAMYLCASSLNSGGGYTFGSGTRLTVV.

V and J are TRBV6-1 and TRBJ1-2; TRBD1 agrees at 8 bases. The CDR3 has 14 amino acids. Losses at the gene ends were 2 bases for V and 6 bases for J; bases not matched to a gene: 5. Germline V gene sequence: CDR1 MNHNS, CDR2 SASEGT. DNA for the CDR3: TGTGCCAGCAGTGAACGGGGACAGGTAGATGGCTACACCTTC. It is translated as CASSERGQVDGYTF.

The rearrangement links TRBV6-5 to TRBJ2-3; 10 positions match TRBD2. The V segment lost 2 bases and the J segment 4 bases; nucleotides outside the gene matches: 3. The length of the CDR3 is 15 residues. CDR1 and CDR2 from the germline V gene are MNHEY and SVGAGI. CDR3 coding DNA: TGTGCCAGCAGTTACCCGGGACTAGCGCCAGATACGCAGTATTTT. Residues: CASSYPGLAPDTQYF.

J is TRBJ2-7 and V is TRBV20-1; 14 bases are shared with TRBD2. This CDR3 has 16 residues. Trimming removed 6 bases from V and 0 bases from J; junction bases left unmatched: 7. CDR1 is DFQATT, CDR2 SNEGSKA, per germline (reference sequence). CDR3 in amino acids: CSATGTSGRDSYEQYF. CDR3 bases: TGCAGTGCAACCGGGACTAGCGGGAGAGACTCCTACGAGCAGTACTTC.

The chain combines TRBV28 with TRBJ2-7; D uncertain. CDR1 and CDR2 (germline): MDHEN, SYDVKM. V lost 5 bases and J lost 4, with 15 bases in between. The CDR3 has 14 residues. The CDR3 DNA reads TGTGCCAGCAGTGTCGTGGGCGCAATTTACGAGCAGTACTTC. Translated, it gives CASSVVGAIYEQYF.

The V and J genes are TRBV15 and TRBJ2-1; D possibly corresponds to TRBD1 (5 bases). This CDR3 comprises 16 residues. V gave up 0 bases and J gave up 1 base, with 10 bases separating them. Germline assignment: CDR1 LNHNV and CDR2 YYDKDF (reference sequence). The DNA for the CDR3 is TGTGCCACCAGCAGAGATCCAGGGTCTTCCTACAATGAGCAGTTCTTC. This translates into CATSRDPGSSYNEQFF.

The chain carries TRBV12-3 or TRBV12-4 and TRBJ1-2; 7 positions agree with TRBD1. This CDR3 comprises 13 residues. The ends lost 5 bases at V and 5 bases at J; junction bases unmatched: 5. CDR3 nucleotide sequence: TGTGCCAGCAGTAAACAGGGGTTGTATGGCTACACCTTC. Amino acids: CASSKQGLYGYTF.

This chain connects TRBV20-1 to TRBJ1-6; D gene unclear. This CDR3 contains 14 residues. V lost 0 bases and J 13 bases, leaving 16 bases between the germline ends. Germline V gene data show CDR1 as DFQATT and CDR2 as SNEGSKA (reference sequence). The CDR3 DNA reads TGCAGTGCTAGAGATGGCGACCCAATTTCTCCCCTCCACTTT. It yields the protein CSARDGDPISPLHF.

This chain connects TRBV7-9 to TRBJ2-7; TRBD1 aligns across 10 bases. Trimming removed 5 bases from V and 3 bases from J; junction bases left unmatched: 13. Per the germline V gene, CDR1 is SEHNR and CDR2 is FQNEAQ (reference sequence). This CDR3 region has 17 residues. CDR3 protein: CASSPTPPGQGLYEQYF. DNA of the CDR3: TGTGCCAGCAGCCCAACTCCCCCGGGACAGGGGCTCTACGAGCAGTACTTC. Supplemented by reference TRBV7-9 and TRBJ2-7, the full variable domain reads DTGVSQNPRHKITKRGQNVTFRCDPISEHNRLYWYRQTLGQGPEFLTYFQNEAQLEKSRLLSDRFSAERPKGSFSTLEIQRTEQGDSAMYLCASSPTPPGQGLYEQYFGPGTRLTVT.

The J gene is TRBJ2-5, the V gene TRBV11-2; D unclear. The V end lost 5 bases, the J end lost 1 base, and 14 bases lay between the germline ends. The germline V gene encodes CDR1 SGHAT and CDR2 FQNNGV. This CDR3 comprises 15 residues. The CDR3 coding sequence is TGTGCCAGCAGCAACAGTAACAGCTTCCAAGAGACCCAGTACTTC. It yields the protein CASSNSNSFQETQYF.

This chain links TRBV6-5 with TRBJ1-6; weak D call: TRBD1 (5 bases). The CDR3 extends over 14 amino acids. Trimming shortened V by 0 bases and J by 16 bases, and 16 bases separated the two germline ends. CDR1 is MNHEY, CDR2 SVGAGI, per germline. The CDR3 nucleotides are TGTGCCAGCAGTTACTCGATGCGGGGCCTTGGGCTCCACTTT. Translating it yields CASSYSMRGLGLHF.

CDR3 amino acids: CATSHPGAITGNEQFF. In nucleotides, the CDR3 is TGTGCCACCAGCCACCCGGGTGCTATAACTGGGAATGAGCAGTTCTTC. The chain is built from TRBV24-1 and TRBJ2-1; D call uncertain. Germline V gene sequence: CDR1 KGHDR, CDR2 SFDVKD. The germline V and J ends were trimmed by 7 bases and 7 bases, with 22 bases remaining between them. This CDR3 spans 16 amino acids.

This clonotype has a single count. The rearrangement uses TRBV4-1 and TRBJ2-1, with TRBD2 matching 8 bases. Trimming removed 1 base from V and 3 bases from J; junction bases left unmatched: 2. This CDR3 has 15 residues. Germline lookup yields CDR1 MGHRA and CDR2 YSYEKL. This CDR3 is CASSQVAGSYNEQFF. The CDR3, as DNA: TGCGCCAGCAGCCAAGTAGCGGGGAGCTACAATGAGCAGTTCTTC.

V is TRBV7-2 and J is TRBJ1-6; TRBD1 matches 8 bases. Germline V CDR1 and CDR2: SGHTA, FQGNSA. CDR3 length: 14 amino acids. With V trimmed by 6 bases and J by 11 bases, 9 bases remained unmatched. Here the CDR3 reads CASRADRGGTPLHF. The CDR3 DNA follows: TGTGCCAGCAGAGCAGACAGGGGTGGAACACCCCTCCACTTT.

V gene TRBV9 combines with J gene TRBJ2-7, with 8 bases aligning to TRBD2. The V segment lost 0 bases and the J segment 6 bases; nucleotides outside the gene matches: 8. Germline CDR1 and CDR2: SGDLS and YYNGEE. This CDR3 comprises 15 residues. The CDR3 reads CASSVVSGSIGEQYF. As DNA, the CDR3 is TGTGCCAGCAGCGTAGTGAGCGGGAGCATAGGCGAGCAGTACTTC.